These 11 T cell receptor beta chains were sequenced from one sample in a study of shared clonotypes between healthy human individuals. Naivety among CD8 cells was defined by CD45RO negativity and positive CCR7 selection, thereby excluding terminally differentiated effector memory CD45RA+ cells. Repertoires were generated with immunoSEQ multiplex PCR, while TCRdb's copy carries only in-frame clones and drops some. The data contain 1.5 million to 2.5 million clones, about 95% of them singletons. The sample comprised naive CD8+ T cells sorted from blood. Receptors originate from a young man in good health.

This rearrangement joins TRBV7-8 to TRBJ2-7; no firm D call. This CDR3 has 13 residues. The germline V gene encodes CDR1 SGHVS and CDR2 FQNEAQ. V was pared by 5 bases and J by 6 bases, with 14 bases between. The DNA of the CDR3 is TGTGCCAGCAGCCCCGACGGTGGAAGCGAGCAGTACTTC. Its translation is CASSPDGGSEQYF. Together with reference TRBV7-8 and TRBJ2-7, the CDR3 gives the full variable domain: GAGVSQSPRYKVAKRGQDVALRCDPISGHVSLFWYQQALGQGPEFLTYFQNEAQLDKSGLPSDRFFAERPEGSVSTLKIQRTQQEDSAVYLCASSPDGGSEQYFGPGTRLTVT.

The J gene is TRBJ1-1, the V gene TRBV5-6, with a tentative D call TRBD1 (6 bases). The CDR3 extends over 14 amino acids. Trimming left V 1 base short and J 4 bases short, with 11 bases between. Germline CDR1 is SGHDT and CDR2 is YYEEEE. In DNA, the CDR3 is TGTGCCAGCAGCTTGTGGGGGGCGAGCACTGAAGCTTTCTTT. Protein sequence: CASSLWGASTEAFF.

The chain carries TRBV6-5 and TRBJ1-1, with D perhaps TRBD1 (5 bases). The CDR3 loop spans 14 amino acids. The ends were cut back, 2 bases at V and 5 bases at J, with 12 bases in the middle. CDR1 and CDR2 (germline): MNHEY, SVGAGI. CDR3 loop: CASSYIQGYTEAFF. The CDR3 nucleotides read TGTGCCAGCAGTTACATCCAGGGTTATACTGAAGCTTTCTTT.

J is TRBJ2-7 and V is TRBV30, with D possibly being TRBD1 or TRBD2 (5 bases each). Deletions cut 2 bases from V and 5 bases from J, with 19 bases between. In germline, CDR1 is GTSNPN, CDR2 SVGIG (reference sequence). The CDR3 sequence is 15 residues long. The CDR3 sequence: CAWSLGTGTMDEQYF. Written as DNA, the CDR3 is TGTGCCTGGAGTCTAGGGACCGGGACGATGGACGAGCAGTACTTC. Looking up the rest from reference TRBV30 and TRBJ2-7 gives the full variable domain: SQTIHQWPATLVQPVGSPLSLECTVEGTSNPNLYWYRQAAGRGLQLLFYSVGIGQISSEVPQNLSASRPQDRQFILSSKKLLLSDSGFYLCAWSLGTGTMDEQYFGPGTRLTVT.

The chain links TRBV13 to TRBJ2-3; 8 positions agree with TRBD2. This CDR3 is built from 14 residues. Losses at the gene ends were 5 bases for V and 1 base for J; bases not matched to a gene: 2. The germline V gene has CDR1 PRHDT and CDR2 FYEKMQ (reference sequence). The CDR3 DNA sequence: TGTGCCAGCAGCCAGACTAGCGGCACAGATACGCAGTATTTT. This codes for CASSQTSGTDTQYF.

The CDR3 sequence: CASSLSGPRGYGYTF. CDR3 DNA sequence: TGTGCCAGCAGCTTATCAGGCCCGCGGGGCTATGGCTACACCTTC. The J gene is TRBJ1-2, the V gene TRBV7-9; D ambiguous. In germline, CDR1 is SEHNR, CDR2 FQNEAQ (reference sequence). The CDR3 is 15 residues long. V was trimmed by 2 bases and J by 4 bases, leaving 14 bases between them.

The chain joins TRBV5-4 to TRBJ2-1; 10 nucleotides agree with TRBD1. The germline CDR1 and CDR2 sequences are SGHNT and YYREEE (reference sequence). This CDR3 has 15 amino acids. Trimming took 3 bases from V and 7 from J; bases not matched to a gene: 7. CDR3 in amino acids: CASSWDRGMRNEQFF. The CDR3 DNA follows: TGTGCCAGCAGCTGGGACAGGGGCATGCGGAATGAGCAGTTCTTC. Using reference TRBV5-4 and TRBJ2-1 for the parts outside the CDR3, the full variable domain is ETGVTQSPTHLIKTRGQQVTLRCSSQSGHNTVSWYQQALGQGPQFIFQYYREEENGRGNFPPRFSGLQFPNYSSELNVNALELDDSALYLCASSWDRGMRNEQFFGPGTRLTVL.

Note on this clone: The sample contains more than one DNA sequence encoding this CDR3. This chain links TRBV7-9 with TRBJ2-3; 11 bases align to TRBD2. The CDR3 has 15 residues. Germline CDR1 is SEHNR and CDR2 is FQNEAQ (reference sequence). Trimming cost V 3 bases and J 5 bases; bases outside gene matches: 4. CDR3 amino acids: CASSFLAGGKDTQYF. The CDR3 nucleotides read TGTGCCAGCAGCTTCCTAGCGGGAGGTAAAGATACGCAGTATTTT.

V usage is TRBV12-5 and J usage is TRBJ2-1, with D perhaps matching TRBD1 (6 bases). This CDR3 region has 13 residues. CDR1 is LGHNT, CDR2 FRNRAP, per germline. The V gene lost 6 bases and the J gene lost 4 bases, with 10 bases spanning the gap. The CDR3: CASGQGSYNEQFF. The DNA for the CDR3 is TGTGCTAGTGGCCAGGGGTCTTACAATGAGCAGTTCTTC. The variable domain in full, completed from reference TRBV12-5 and TRBJ2-1, reads DARVTQTPRHKVTEMGQEVTMRCQPILGHNTVFWYRQTMMQGLELLAYFRNRAPLDDSGMPKDRFSAEMPDATLATLKIQPSEPRDSAVYFCASGQGSYNEQFFGPGTRLTVL.

The V gene is TRBV9, the J gene TRBJ1-1; D remains unclear. Germline V lookup: CDR1 SGDLS, CDR2 YYNGEE. CDR3 length equals 15 residues. V was clipped by 3 bases and J by 5 bases, with 17 bases between them. CDR3 nucleotide sequence: TGTGCCAGCAGCGCCGCGGGAGGGATGGCTACTGAAGCTTTCTTT. Its protein is CASSAAGGMATEAFF.

The V and J genes are TRBV28 and TRBJ1-2, with TRBD1 matching over 10 bases. J gave up 7 bases and V 6 bases, and 5 bases lay outside the gene matches. CDR1 MDHEN and CDR2 SYDVKM come from the germline V gene. This CDR3 spans 13 amino acids. This chain's CDR3 is CASRRQGARGYTF. The CDR3 DNA follows: TGTGCCAGCAGAAGACAGGGGGCGCGTGGCTACACCTTC.